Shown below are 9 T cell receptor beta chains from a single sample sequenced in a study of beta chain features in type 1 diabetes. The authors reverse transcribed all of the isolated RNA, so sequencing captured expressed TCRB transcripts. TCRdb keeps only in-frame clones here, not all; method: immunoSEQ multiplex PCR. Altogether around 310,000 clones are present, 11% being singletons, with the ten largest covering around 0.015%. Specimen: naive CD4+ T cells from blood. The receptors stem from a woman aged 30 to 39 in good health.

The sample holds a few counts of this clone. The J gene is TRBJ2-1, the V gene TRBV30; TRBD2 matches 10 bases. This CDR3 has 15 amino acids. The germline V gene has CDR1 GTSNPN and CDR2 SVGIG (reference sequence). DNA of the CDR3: TGTGGGGGAGGGGGTAGCGGGAGGTCATACAATGAGCAGTTCTTC. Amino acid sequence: CGGGGSGRSYNEQFF.

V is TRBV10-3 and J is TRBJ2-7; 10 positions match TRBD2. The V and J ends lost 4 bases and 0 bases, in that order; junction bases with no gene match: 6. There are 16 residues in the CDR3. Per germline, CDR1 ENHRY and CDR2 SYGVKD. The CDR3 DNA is TGTGCCATCAGTGGAGGATCTAGCGGGAGCTCCTACGAGCAGTACTTC. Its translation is CAISGGSSGSSYEQYF.

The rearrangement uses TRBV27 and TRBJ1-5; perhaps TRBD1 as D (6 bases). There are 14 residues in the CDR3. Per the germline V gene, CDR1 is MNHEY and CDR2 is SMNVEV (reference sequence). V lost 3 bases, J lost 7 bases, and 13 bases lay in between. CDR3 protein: CASSFGGGQQPQHF. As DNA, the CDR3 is TGTGCCAGCAGTTTCGGGGGGGGCCAACAGCCCCAGCATTTT.

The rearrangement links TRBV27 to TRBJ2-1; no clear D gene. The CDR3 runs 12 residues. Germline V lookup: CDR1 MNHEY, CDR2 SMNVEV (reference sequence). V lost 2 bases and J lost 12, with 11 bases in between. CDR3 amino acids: CASSLKGRLQFF. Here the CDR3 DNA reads TGTGCCAGCAGTTTAAAAGGCAGGCTGCAGTTCTTC.

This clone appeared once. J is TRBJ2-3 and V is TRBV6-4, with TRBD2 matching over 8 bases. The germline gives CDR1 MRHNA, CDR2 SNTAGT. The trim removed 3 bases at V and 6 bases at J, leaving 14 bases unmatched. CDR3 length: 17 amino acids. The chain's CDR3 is CASSEAGLGAGVDTQYF. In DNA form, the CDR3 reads TGTGCCAGCAGTGAAGCGGGACTAGGGGCCGGGGTCGATACGCAGTATTTT.

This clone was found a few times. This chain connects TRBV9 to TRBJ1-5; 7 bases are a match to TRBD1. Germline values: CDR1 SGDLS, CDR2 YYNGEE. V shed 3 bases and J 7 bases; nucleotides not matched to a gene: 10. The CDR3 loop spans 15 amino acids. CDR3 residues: CASSAGTAGGQPQHF. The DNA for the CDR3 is TGTGCCAGCAGCGCCGGGACAGCCGGCGGGCAGCCCCAGCATTTT.

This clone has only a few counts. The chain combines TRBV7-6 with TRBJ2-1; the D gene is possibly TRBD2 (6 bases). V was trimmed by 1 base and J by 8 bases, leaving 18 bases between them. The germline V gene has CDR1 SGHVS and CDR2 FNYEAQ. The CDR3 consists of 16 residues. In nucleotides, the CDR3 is TGTGCCAGCAGCTTAGTCGTGACTAGGTCCCTGCATGAGCAGTTCTTC. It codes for CASSLVVTRSLHEQFF.

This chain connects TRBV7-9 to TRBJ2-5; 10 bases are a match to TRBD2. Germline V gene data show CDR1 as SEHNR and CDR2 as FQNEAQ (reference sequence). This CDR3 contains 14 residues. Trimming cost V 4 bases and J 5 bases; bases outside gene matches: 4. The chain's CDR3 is CASSSSGSGETQYF. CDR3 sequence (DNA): TGTGCCAGCAGCTCTAGCGGGAGCGGGGAGACCCAGTACTTC.

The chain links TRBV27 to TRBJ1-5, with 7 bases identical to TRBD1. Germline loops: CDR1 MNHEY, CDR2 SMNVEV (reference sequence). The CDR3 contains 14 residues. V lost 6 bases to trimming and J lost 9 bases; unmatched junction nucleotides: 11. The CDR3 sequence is CASRAGTAGGPQHF. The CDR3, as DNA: TGTGCCAGCAGGGCAGGGACAGCCGGGGGGCCCCAGCATTTT.